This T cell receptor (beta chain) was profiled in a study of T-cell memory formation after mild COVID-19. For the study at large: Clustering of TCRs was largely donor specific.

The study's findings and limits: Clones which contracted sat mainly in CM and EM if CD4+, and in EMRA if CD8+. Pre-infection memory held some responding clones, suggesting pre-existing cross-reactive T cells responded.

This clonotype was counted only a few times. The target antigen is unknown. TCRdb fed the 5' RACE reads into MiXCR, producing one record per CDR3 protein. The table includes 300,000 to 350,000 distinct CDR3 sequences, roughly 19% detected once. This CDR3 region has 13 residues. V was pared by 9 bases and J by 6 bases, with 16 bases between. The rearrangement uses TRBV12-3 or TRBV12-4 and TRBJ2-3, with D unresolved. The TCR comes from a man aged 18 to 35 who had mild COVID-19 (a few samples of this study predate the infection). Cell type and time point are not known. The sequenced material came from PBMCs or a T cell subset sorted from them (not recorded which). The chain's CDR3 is CASRFRVLDTQYF. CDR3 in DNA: TGTGCCAGTCGTTTTCGGGTTCTGGATACGCAGTATTTT.